A single sample gave rise to the 2 T cell receptor beta chains below, sequenced in a study of blood T cell repertoires in COVID-19. Produced via immunoSEQ multiplex PCR; TCRdb's table is partial and in-frame only. The sample lists under 100,000 clones, approximately 86% occurring once. The sequenced material came from peripheral blood. These receptors originate from a woman older than 75 with COVID-19, enrolled during active disease.

The V gene is TRBV5-1, the J gene TRBJ1-1; tentative D call: TRBD1 (5 bases). Germline values: CDR1 SGHRS, CDR2 YFSETQ. V lost 0 bases to trimming and J lost 3 bases, with 12 bases between them. The CDR3 sequence is 15 residues long. CDR3 region: CASSLVGGGDTEAFF. As DNA, the CDR3 is TGCGCCAGCAGCTTGGTTGGGGGAGGGGACACTGAAGCTTTCTTT.

The chain links TRBV12-5 to TRBJ2-3; D is ambiguous. The germline V gene has CDR1 LGHNT and CDR2 FRNRAP. CDR3 length equals 15 residues. Trimming removed 3 bases from V and 0 bases from J, with 10 bases in between. Written as DNA, the CDR3 is TGTGCTAGTGGTTTCAGGCGATCTAGCACAGATACGCAGTATTTT. Its protein is CASGFRRSSTDTQYF.